The present entry profiles one T cell receptor (beta chain) with its context. Its target is unknown. These data originate in a study of radiation and T cells in renal cell carcinoma. Study outcomes and limitations: No pretreatment tumor biopsies were available for baseline clonotypes. Top tumor clonotypes rose in blood 2 weeks post-radiation, then contracted.

Sample time point: blood 4 weeks post-SBRT, at nephrectomy. Indicated treatment: 15 Gy SBRT to primary tumor, nephrectomy 4 weeks later. Nephrectomy followed 15 Gy stereotactic body radiation by 4 weeks. Serial blood draws occurred at baseline and 2 and 4 weeks post-SBRT. This CDR3 comprises 15 residues. Trimming pared 3 bases from V and 0 bases from J, leaving 11 bases between. CDR1 MGHRA and CDR2 YSYEKL come from the germline V gene. Profiled with immunoSEQ multiplex PCR; TCRdb holds only in-frame clones, not every one. The sample shows more than 120,000 clones, 70% to 90% of them seen only once. The sequence derives from a woman in her fifties or sixties with renal cell carcinoma. The rearrangement links TRBV4-1 to TRBJ2-5; the D is unclear. Material: blood, obtained from a patient whose treatment included radiotherapy and nephrectomy. This CDR3 reads CASSHIARDQETQYF. CDR3 sequence (DNA): TGCGCCAGCAGCCATATAGCCCGGGACCAAGAGACCCAGTACTTC.